This passage covers 32 T cell receptor beta chains from one sample sequenced in a study of blood T cell repertoires in COVID-19. The data were produced by immunoSEQ multiplex PCR, yet TCRdb's version contains in-frame clones alone and is incomplete. The sample contains roughly 300,000 clones, around nine tenths of which appear only once. The material sequenced was PBMCs or T cells enriched from blood (not recorded which). The receptors were gathered from a woman aged 25 to 45 who had recovered from COVID-19.

V usage is TRBV10-3 and J usage is TRBJ2-1; D may be TRBD2 (5 bases). Germline V gene lookup returns CDR1 ENHRY and CDR2 SYGVKD. The CDR3 has 15 residues. Deletions cut 10 bases from V and 3 bases from J, with 19 bases between. CDR3 nucleotides: TGTGCCACCGCGGGCGGGCCGGCGGACTACAATGAGCAGTTCTTC. It encodes CATAGGPADYNEQFF.

The rearrangement links TRBV24-1 to TRBJ2-7, with TRBD1 matching over 8 bases. CDR3 length: 17 amino acids. Per the germline V gene, CDR1 is KGHDR and CDR2 is SFDVKD. With 1 base clipped from V and 4 bases from J, the junction kept 11 bases outside the gene matches. CDR3 residues: CATSDFVSDRDKYEQYF. The DNA of the CDR3 is TGTGCCACCAGTGATTTTGTATCGGACAGGGACAAGTACGAGCAGTACTTC.

The chain carries TRBV5-1 and TRBJ2-1; a weak D match, TRBD1 (6 bases). The V end lost 1 base, the J end lost 6 bases, and 14 bases lay between the germline ends. The CDR3 runs 15 residues. Germline CDR1 is SGHRS and CDR2 is YFSETQ. CDR3 in amino acids: CASSLRAGDSNEQFF. DNA for the CDR3: TGCGCCAGCAGCTTGAGGGCAGGGGATAGCAATGAGCAGTTCTTC.

This chain joins TRBV30 and TRBJ1-5; D remains ambiguous. CDR3 size: 13 residues. V lost 0 bases to trimming and J lost 5 bases, with 8 bases between them. Germline assignment: CDR1 GTSNPN and CDR2 SVGIG (reference sequence). In DNA, the CDR3 is TGTGCCTGGAGTGTAGCAAGTGATCAGCCCCAGCATTTT. Translated, it gives CAWSVASDQPQHF.

The chain carries TRBV6-2 or TRBV6-3 and TRBJ2-7; a possible D gene is TRBD2 (5 bases). The CDR3 is 16 amino acids. Germline CDR1 is MNHEY and CDR2 is SVGEGT. Trimming took 6 bases from V and 0 from J, leaving 18 bases between them. DNA for the CDR3: TGTGCCAGCAGCCACATTAAGCGGCTAGACTCCTACGAGCAGTACTTC. This codes for CASSHIKRLDSYEQYF.

The chain couples TRBV18 to TRBJ2-6; D possibly corresponds to TRBD1 (5 bases). CDR3 length: 12 residues. Germline V gene data show CDR1 as KGHSH and CDR2 as LQKENI. Trimming left V 4 bases short and J 13 bases short, with 11 bases between. The CDR3 DNA follows: TGTGCCAGCTCACTTGCGGACAATGTCCTGACTTTC. Its translation: CASSLADNVLTF.

There are a few counts of this clone. V and J are TRBV6-5 and TRBJ2-2; possibly TRBD2 for D (5 bases). The length of the CDR3 is 15 residues. Germline V gives CDR1 MNHEY, CDR2 SVGAGI. V was pared by 3 bases and J by 8 bases, with 16 bases between. The CDR3 is CASSYLAGGPGELFF. The CDR3 DNA reads as TGTGCCAGCAGTTATTTGGCAGGCGGGCCGGGGGAGCTGTTTTTT.

The chain recombines TRBV19 with TRBJ2-5, with D perhaps TRBD1 (7 bases). Germline CDR1 is LNHDA and CDR2 is SQIVND (reference sequence). The CDR3 consists of 15 residues. V was shortened by 9 bases and J by 3 bases, with 20 bases between the two germline ends. As DNA, the CDR3 is TGTGCCAGCGGAACAGGGGCGGGACGCAAAGAGACCCAGTACTTC. This sequence encodes CASGTGAGRKETQYF.

On this clone itself: Other DNA sequences in the same sample also yield this CDR3. CDR3 coding DNA: TGTGCCAGCAGCCTCGGACTAGCGGGGACCTACGAGCAGTACTTC. It codes for CASSLGLAGTYEQYF. The chain has TRBV7-2 and TRBJ2-7; 12 nucleotides align to TRBD2. V lost 5 bases, J lost 2 bases, and 4 bases stayed unmatched. CDR1 is SGHTA, CDR2 FQGNSA, per germline. This CDR3 is 15 amino acids long.

The V call is TRBV4-1, the J call TRBJ1-4, with TRBD1 as a possible D gene (5 bases). Germline CDR1 reads MGHRA; CDR2 reads YSYEKL. Between the trimmed V and J ends, which lost 1 base and 3 bases, there was a span of 15 bases. The CDR3 is 17 residues long. The CDR3 nucleotides are TGCGCCAGCAGCCAAGCTCCCGGGGGGGTCTCTAATGAAAAACTGTTTTTT. This codes for CASSQAPGGVSNEKLFF.

The V gene is TRBV3-1 (or the pseudogene TRBV3-2), the J gene TRBJ2-3; D possibly corresponds to TRBD1 (7 bases). Germline V gene sequence: CDR1 LGHDT, CDR2 YNNKEL (reference sequence). The CDR3 contains 16 residues. V lost 5 bases and J 2 bases, leaving 17 bases between the germline ends. CDR3 loop: CASSTRRRGPTDTQYF. CDR3 bases: TGTGCCAGCAGCACCCGACGGAGGGGGCCCACAGATACGCAGTATTTT.

CDR3 sequence reads: CAVNTGEAGNTIYF. As DNA, the CDR3 is TGTGCCGTCAATACAGGGGAGGCTGGAAACACCATATATTTT. V is TRBV2 and J is TRBJ1-3; 7 nucleotides match TRBD1. The V gene end was trimmed by 11 bases and the J gene end by 2 bases; junction bases not matched to a gene: 9. The CDR3 is 14 residues long. Germline CDR1 is SNHLY and CDR2 is FYNNEI. The full variable domain, completed using reference TRBV2 and TRBJ1-3, is EPEVTQTPSHQVTQMGQEVILRCVPISNHLYFYWYRQILGQKVEFLVSFYNNEISEKSEIFDDQFSVERPDGSNFTLKIRSTKLEDSAMYFCAVNTGEAGNTIYFGEGSWLTVV.

V gene TRBV30 combines with J gene TRBJ1-1, with D uncertain. Germline assignment: CDR1 GTSNPN and CDR2 SVGIG (reference sequence). This CDR3 contains 13 residues. Trimming cost V 1 base and J 4 bases, with 10 bases left between them. The CDR3 region has the DNA TGTGCCTGGAGTGCTATCGAACCCACTGAAGCTTTCTTT. Translating gives CAWSAIEPTEAFF. Based on the CDR3 plus reference TRBV30 and TRBJ1-1, the full variable domain is SQTIHQWPATLVQPVGSPLSLECTVEGTSNPNLYWYRQAAGRGLQLLFYSVGIGQISSEVPQNLSASRPQDRQFILSSKKLLLSDSGFYLCAWSAIEPTEAFFGQGTRLTVV.

The chain employs TRBV5-1 and TRBJ2-5; tentatively, D is TRBD2 (6 bases). Trimming took off 4 bases at V and 11 bases at J, with 21 bases between the two ends. Germline values: CDR1 SGHRS, CDR2 YFSETQ. This CDR3 is 14 amino acids long. Written as DNA, the CDR3 is TGCGCCAGCAGCCCGAGAGACTCAGGAGGGTCACAGTACTTC. This gives the protein CASSPRDSGGSQYF.

In nucleotides, the CDR3 is TGTGCCAGCAGTGGGGGACTAGGAGGGGGCCCTAGTCCCTACGAGCAGTACTTC. Its protein product is CASSGGLGGGPSPYEQYF. V and J are TRBV28 and TRBJ2-7, with a weak D call TRBD2 (8 bases). The germline CDR1 and CDR2 sequences are MDHEN and SYDVKM. This CDR3 is 18 amino acids long. The ends were cut back, 5 bases at V and 2 bases at J, with 25 bases in the middle.

This chain joins TRBV4-3 and TRBJ1-2, with a weak D call TRBD1 (6 bases). V was clipped by 3 bases and J by 7 bases, with 15 bases between them. CDR1 and CDR2 (germline): LGHNA, YSLEER. This CDR3 spans 14 amino acids. The CDR3 sequence: CASSQTGRSGGYTF. CDR3 coding DNA: TGCGCCAGCAGCCAGACAGGTAGGAGCGGTGGCTACACCTTC.

V usage is TRBV7-3 and J usage is TRBJ1-1; D perhaps matches TRBD1 (6 bases). This CDR3 region has 13 residues. From germline, CDR1 is SGHTA and CDR2 FQGTGA. V was clipped by 4 bases and J by 1 base, with 7 bases between them. The CDR3 loop reads CASSSQGNTEAFF. The CDR3 nucleotides read TGTGCCAGCAGCTCACAGGGGAACACTGAAGCTTTCTTT.

The V and J genes are TRBV28 and TRBJ1-6; 8 nucleotides line up with TRBD1. The V segment lost 2 bases and the J segment 10 bases; nucleotides outside the gene matches: 10. This CDR3 is 16 amino acids long. CDR1 is MDHEN and CDR2 is SYDVKM in the germline V gene. CDR3 coding DNA: TGTGCCAGCAGTTTAATTGGACAGGGTGTCGGATCACCCCTCCACTTT. As protein: CASSLIGQGVGSPLHF.

The J gene is TRBJ1-6, the V gene TRBV7-8, with D possibly matching TRBD1 (6 bases). Trimming shortened V by 5 bases and J by 10 bases, and 12 bases separated the two germline ends. The germline V gene encodes CDR1 SGHVS and CDR2 FQNEAQ. The CDR3 has 13 amino acids. Here the CDR3 reads CASSHRVGSPLHF. CDR3 sequence (DNA): TGTGCCAGCAGCCACAGGGTCGGATCACCCCTCCACTTT.

V gene TRBV7-2 combines with J gene TRBJ2-5; 11 nucleotides align to TRBD2. The V gene's germline CDR1 is SGHTA and CDR2 FQGNSA. J was trimmed by 5 bases and V by 5 bases; bases with no gene match: 10. The CDR3 sequence is 16 residues long. CDR3 loop: CASSLTSGSGWETQYF. The CDR3, as DNA: TGTGCCAGCAGCCTTACTAGCGGGAGTGGGTGGGAGACCCAGTACTTC. Together with reference TRBV7-2 and TRBJ2-5, the CDR3 gives the full variable domain: GAGVSQSPSNKVTEKGKDVELRCDPISGHTALYWYRQSLGQGLEFLIYFQGNSAPDKSGLPSDRFSAERTGGSVSTLTIQRTQQEDSAVYLCASSLTSGSGWETQYFGPGTRLLVL.

CDR3 nucleotides: TGTGCCAGCAGTCCCCAGACAGGCTATAATTCACCCCTCCACTTT. Protein: CASSPQTGYNSPLHF. The gene calls are TRBV28 and TRBJ1-6; possibly TRBD1 for D (6 bases). Looked up from germline, CDR1 is MDHEN and CDR2 is SYDVKM. With 5 bases removed from V and 3 bases from J, the gap between germline ends came to 11 bases. CDR3 size: 15 residues.

The chain uses TRBV4-1 and TRBJ1-2; TRBD1 might be the D (6 bases). The V and J ends lost 1 base and 4 bases respectively, with 13 bases between them. The CDR3 sequence is 15 residues long. CDR1 is MGHRA and CDR2 is YSYEKL in the germline V gene. CDR3 in DNA: TGCGCCAGCAGCCAAGTCCGGGACAACCCCTATGGCTACACCTTC. Amino acid sequence: CASSQVRDNPYGYTF.

The chain carries TRBV11-2 and TRBJ1-4, with D perhaps matching TRBD1 (6 bases). CDR3 size: 16 residues. Germline V gives CDR1 SGHAT, CDR2 FQNNGV. With 6 bases removed from V and 8 bases from J, the gap between germline ends came to 22 bases. The CDR3 coding sequence is TGTGCCAGCAGTTCGGTTCTACAGGGCGATGGAGAAAAACTGTTTTTT. Its protein product is CASSSVLQGDGEKLFF. The whole variable domain, filled in from reference TRBV11-2 and TRBJ1-4, reads EAGVAQSPRYKIIEKRQSVAFWCNPISGHATLYWYQQILGQGPKLLIQFQNNGVVDDSQLPKDRFSAERLKGVDSTLKIQPAKLEDSAVYLCASSSVLQGDGEKLFFGSGTQLSVL.

The rearrangement links TRBV9 to TRBJ1-1; the D is unclear. CDR3 length equals 13 residues. Germline CDR1 is SGDLS and CDR2 is YYNGEE. V lost 0 bases, J lost 3 bases, and 6 bases lay in between. In DNA form, the CDR3 reads TGTGCCAGCAGCGTAGTTGAGGACACTGAAGCTTTCTTT. It encodes CASSVVEDTEAFF.

The chain carries TRBV3-1 (or the pseudogene TRBV3-2) and TRBJ2-3, with TRBD2 identical over 15 bases. Germline lookup yields CDR1 LGHDT and CDR2 YNNKEL (reference sequence). J lost 4 bases, V lost 6 bases, and 8 bases had no gene match. The CDR3 contains 17 residues. The DNA of the CDR3 is TGTGCCAGCAGGCCCGGACTAGCGGGAGGGCAATCAGATACGCAGTATTTT. This gives the protein CASRPGLAGGQSDTQYF.

J is TRBJ2-2 and V is TRBV2, with 14 positions matching TRBD2. Germline V gene sequence: CDR1 SNHLY, CDR2 FYNNEI. V dropped 6 bases and J dropped 7; count of bases not matched to a gene: 4. The CDR3 runs to 15 residues. In DNA form, the CDR3 reads TGTGCCAGCAGCGTGACTAGCGGGAGGGTCGGGGAGCTGTTTTTT. Translating gives CASSVTSGRVGELFF.

This clone has only a few counts. The rearrangement joins TRBV28 to TRBJ2-2; 9 nucleotides agree with TRBD1. Germline CDR1 reads MDHEN; CDR2 reads SYDVKM. Trimming took 6 bases from V and 5 from J; bases not matched to a gene: 7. This CDR3 comprises 15 residues. The CDR3 is CASSPGTGRTGELFF. In DNA, the CDR3 is TGTGCCAGCAGCCCCGGGACAGGGAGGACCGGGGAGCTGTTTTTT.

This chain joins TRBV6-5 and TRBJ2-1; tentative D call: TRBD1 (5 bases). The V and J ends lost 5 bases and 3 bases respectively, with 14 bases between them. CDR3 length: 15 amino acids. Germline V gene sequence: CDR1 MNHEY, CDR2 SVGAGI. The chain's CDR3 is CASSKGQAYYNEQFF. The CDR3 coding sequence is TGTGCCAGCAGTAAGGGGCAGGCATACTACAATGAGCAGTTCTTC.

The chain joins TRBV27 to TRBJ1-1; no reliable D call. The germline V gene encodes CDR1 MNHEY and CDR2 SMNVEV (reference sequence). This CDR3 is built from 16 residues. V was pared by 2 bases and J by 0 bases, with 13 bases between. In DNA form, the CDR3 reads TGTGCCAGCAGTTTAGAGCCATCGTTAATGAACACTGAAGCTTTCTTT. Translated: CASSLEPSLMNTEAFF.

The chain uses TRBV7-3 and TRBJ2-2, with 9 bases fitting TRBD1. The V and J ends lost 4 bases and 6 bases, in that order; junction bases with no gene match: 6. The germline V gene has CDR1 SGHTA and CDR2 FQGTGA. CDR3 length: 15 residues. CDR3 region: CASSSGQGVPGELFF. The DNA for the CDR3 is TGTGCCAGCAGCTCGGGACAGGGCGTCCCCGGGGAGCTGTTTTTT.

In its sample, this clone was seen once. J is TRBJ1-4 and V is TRBV27, with 8 bases matching TRBD1. V lost 8 bases and J lost 6; bases outside the gene matches: 20. From germline, CDR1 is MNHEY and CDR2 SMNVEV (reference sequence). The CDR3 spans 18 residues. The CDR3 DNA is TGTGCCAGCGGGCCTCTCGGGACAGGCAGGAGTAGGTATGAAAAACTGTTTTTT. Protein sequence: CASGPLGTGRSRYEKLFF. The whole variable domain, filled in from reference TRBV27 and TRBJ1-4, reads EAQVTQNPRYLITVTGKKLTVTCSQNMNHEYMSWYRQDPGLGLRQIYYSMNVEVTDKGDVPEGYKVSRKEKRNFPLILESPSPNQTSLYFCASGPLGTGRSRYEKLFFGSGTQLSVL.

V and J are TRBV23-1 and TRBJ2-3; 8 bases are a match to TRBD2. TRBV23-1 is marked as an open reading frame, function uncertain. The trim removed 5 bases at V and 2 bases at J, leaving 12 bases unmatched. The CDR3 contains 17 residues. CDR3 sequence reads: CASSELTAGGLTDTQYF. The CDR3, as DNA: TGCGCCAGCAGTGAGTTGACGGCGGGAGGCCTCACAGATACGCAGTATTTT.